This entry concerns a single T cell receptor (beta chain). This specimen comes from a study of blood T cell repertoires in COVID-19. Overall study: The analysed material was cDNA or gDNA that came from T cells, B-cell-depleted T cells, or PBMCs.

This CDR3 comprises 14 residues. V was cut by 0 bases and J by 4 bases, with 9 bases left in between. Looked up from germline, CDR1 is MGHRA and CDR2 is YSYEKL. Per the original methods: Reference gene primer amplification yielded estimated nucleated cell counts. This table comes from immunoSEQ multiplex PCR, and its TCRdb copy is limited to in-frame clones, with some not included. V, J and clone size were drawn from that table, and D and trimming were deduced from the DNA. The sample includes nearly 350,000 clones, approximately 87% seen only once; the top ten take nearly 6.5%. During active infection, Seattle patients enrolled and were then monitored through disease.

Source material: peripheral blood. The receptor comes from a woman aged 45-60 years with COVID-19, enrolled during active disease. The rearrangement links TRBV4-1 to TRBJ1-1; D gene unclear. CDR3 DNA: TGCGCCAGCAGCCAAGAAACAGTTATCACTGAAGCTTTCTTT. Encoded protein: CASSQETVITEAFF.